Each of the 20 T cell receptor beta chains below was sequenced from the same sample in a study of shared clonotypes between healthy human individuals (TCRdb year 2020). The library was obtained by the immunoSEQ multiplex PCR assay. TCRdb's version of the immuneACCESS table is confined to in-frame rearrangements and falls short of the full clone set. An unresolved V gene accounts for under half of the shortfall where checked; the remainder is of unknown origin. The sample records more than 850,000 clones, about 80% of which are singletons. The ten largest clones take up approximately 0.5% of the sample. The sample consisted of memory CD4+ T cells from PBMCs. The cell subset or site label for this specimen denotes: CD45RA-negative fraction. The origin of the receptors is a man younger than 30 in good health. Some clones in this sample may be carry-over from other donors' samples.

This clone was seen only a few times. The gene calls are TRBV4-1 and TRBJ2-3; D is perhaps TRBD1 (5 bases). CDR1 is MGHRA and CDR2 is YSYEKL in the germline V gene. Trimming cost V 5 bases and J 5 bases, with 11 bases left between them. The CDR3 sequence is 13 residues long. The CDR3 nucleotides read TGCGCCAGCAGCGATCAGGGAATAGATACGCAGTATTTT. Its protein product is CASSDQGIDTQYF.

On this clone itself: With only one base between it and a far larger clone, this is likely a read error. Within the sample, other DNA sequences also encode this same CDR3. CDR3 nucleotides: TGCGCCAGCAGCTCACTCTTGCTGGCCTCGGGGGAGCTGTTTTTT. Encoded protein: CASSSLLLASGELFF. The V gene is TRBV5-1, the J gene TRBJ2-2; D call uncertain. Per the germline V gene, CDR1 is SGHRS and CDR2 is YFSETQ. V lost 3 bases, J lost 8 bases, and 17 bases lay in between. This CDR3 contains 15 residues.

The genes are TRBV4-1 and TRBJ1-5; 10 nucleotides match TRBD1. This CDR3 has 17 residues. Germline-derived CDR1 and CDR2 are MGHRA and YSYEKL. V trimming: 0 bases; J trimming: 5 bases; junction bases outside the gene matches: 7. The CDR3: CASSQDTGTGDYQPQHF. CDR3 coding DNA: TGCGCCAGCAGCCAAGACACCGGGACAGGGGACTATCAGCCCCAGCATTTT.

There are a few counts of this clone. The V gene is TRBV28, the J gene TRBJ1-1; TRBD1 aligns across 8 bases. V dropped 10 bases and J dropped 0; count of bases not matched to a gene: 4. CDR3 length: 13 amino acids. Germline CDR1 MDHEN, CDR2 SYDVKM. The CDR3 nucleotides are TGTGCCACAGGGGGCCCAATGAACACTGAAGCTTTCTTT. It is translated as CATGGPMNTEAFF.

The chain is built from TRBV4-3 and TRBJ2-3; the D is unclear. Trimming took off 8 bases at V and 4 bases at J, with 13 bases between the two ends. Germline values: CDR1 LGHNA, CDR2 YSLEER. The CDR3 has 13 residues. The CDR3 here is CASGKELADTQYF. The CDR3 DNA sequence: TGCGCCAGCGGGAAAGAGCTCGCAGATACGCAGTATTTT.

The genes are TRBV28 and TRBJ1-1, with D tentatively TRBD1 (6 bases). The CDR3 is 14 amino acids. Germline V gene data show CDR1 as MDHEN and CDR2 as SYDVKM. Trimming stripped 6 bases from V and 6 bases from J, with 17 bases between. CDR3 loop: CASSPRGGGAEAFF. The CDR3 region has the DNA TGTGCCAGCAGCCCCCGAGGAGGGGGGGCTGAAGCTTTCTTT. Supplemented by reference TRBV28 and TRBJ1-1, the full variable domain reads DVKVTQSSRYLVKRTGEKVFLECVQDMDHENMFWYRQDPGLGLRLIYFSYDVKMKEKGDIPEGYSVSREKKERFSLILESASTNQTSMYLCASSPRGGGAEAFFGQGTRLTVV.

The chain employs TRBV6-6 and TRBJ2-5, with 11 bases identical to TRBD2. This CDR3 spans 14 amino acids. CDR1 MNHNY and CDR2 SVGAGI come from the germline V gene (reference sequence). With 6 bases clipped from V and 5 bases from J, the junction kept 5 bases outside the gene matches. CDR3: CASRTTSGAETQYF. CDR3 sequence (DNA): TGTGCCAGCAGGACGACTAGCGGGGCCGAGACCCAGTACTTC.

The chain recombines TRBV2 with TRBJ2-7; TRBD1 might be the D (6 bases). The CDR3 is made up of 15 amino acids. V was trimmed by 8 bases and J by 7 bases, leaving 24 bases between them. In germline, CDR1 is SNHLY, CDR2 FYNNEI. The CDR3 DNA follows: TGTGCCAGCGCGTTTTCGGGACAAGGGTCATGGGAGCAGTACTTC. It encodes CASAFSGQGSWEQYF.

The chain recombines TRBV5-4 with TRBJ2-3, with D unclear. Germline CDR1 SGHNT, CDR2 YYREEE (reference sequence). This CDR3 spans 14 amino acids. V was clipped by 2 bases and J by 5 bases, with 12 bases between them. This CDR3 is CASSFGLSGDTQYF. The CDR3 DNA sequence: TGTGCCAGCAGCTTCGGGTTGTCGGGAGATACGCAGTATTTT.

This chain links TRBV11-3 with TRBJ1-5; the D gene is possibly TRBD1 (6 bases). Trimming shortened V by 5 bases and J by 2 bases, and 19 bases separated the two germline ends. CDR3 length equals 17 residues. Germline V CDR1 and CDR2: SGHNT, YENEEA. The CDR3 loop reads CASSPRVGGRGNQPQHF. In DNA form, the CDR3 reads TGTGCCAGCAGCCCACGCGTGGGGGGGCGCGGCAATCAGCCCCAGCATTTT.

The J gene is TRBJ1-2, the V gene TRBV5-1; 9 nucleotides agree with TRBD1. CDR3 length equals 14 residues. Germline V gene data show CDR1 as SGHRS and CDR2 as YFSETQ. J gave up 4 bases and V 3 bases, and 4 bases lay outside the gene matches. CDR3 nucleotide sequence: TGCGCCAGCAGCTCTACGACAGGGGGCTATGGCTACACCTTC. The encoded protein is CASSSTTGGYGYTF. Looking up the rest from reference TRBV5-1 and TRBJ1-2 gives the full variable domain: KAGVTQTPRYLIKTRGQQVTLSCSPISGHRSVSWYQQTPGQGLQFLFEYFSETQRNKGNFPGRFSGRQFSNSRSEMNVSTLELGDSALYLCASSSTTGGYGYTFGSGTRLTVV.

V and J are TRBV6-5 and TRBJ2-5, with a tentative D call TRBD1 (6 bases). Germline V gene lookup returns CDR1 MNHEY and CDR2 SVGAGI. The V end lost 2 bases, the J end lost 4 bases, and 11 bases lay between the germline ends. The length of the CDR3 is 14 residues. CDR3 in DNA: TGTGCCAGCAGTTACGTGACAGGAGGAGAGACCCAGTACTTC. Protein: CASSYVTGGETQYF.

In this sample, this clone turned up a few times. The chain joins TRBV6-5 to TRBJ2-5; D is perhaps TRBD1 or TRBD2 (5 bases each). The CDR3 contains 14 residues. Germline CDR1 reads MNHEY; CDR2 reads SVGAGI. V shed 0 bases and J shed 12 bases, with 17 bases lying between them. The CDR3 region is CASSYSGTPGTEYF. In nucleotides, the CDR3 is TGTGCCAGCAGTTACTCCGGGACCCCCGGGACGGAGTACTTC.

DNA of the CDR3: TGTGCCAGCAGCTATCCAGGAAGCGGGAGTTTCTCCTACAATGAGCAGTTCTTC. Encoded protein: CASSYPGSGSFSYNEQFF. This chain links TRBV5-4 with TRBJ2-1, with TRBD2 matching 8 bases. Germline loops: CDR1 SGHNT, CDR2 YYREEE (reference sequence). CDR3 length equals 18 residues. V shed 3 bases and J 0 bases; nucleotides not matched to a gene: 11.

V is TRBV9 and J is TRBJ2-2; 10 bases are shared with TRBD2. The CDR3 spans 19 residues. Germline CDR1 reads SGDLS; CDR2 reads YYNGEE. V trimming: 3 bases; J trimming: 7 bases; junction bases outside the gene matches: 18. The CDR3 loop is CASSAAKSLAGVYVGELFF. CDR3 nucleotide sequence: TGTGCCAGCAGCGCCGCAAAGTCGCTAGCGGGAGTTTATGTCGGGGAGCTGTTTTTT.

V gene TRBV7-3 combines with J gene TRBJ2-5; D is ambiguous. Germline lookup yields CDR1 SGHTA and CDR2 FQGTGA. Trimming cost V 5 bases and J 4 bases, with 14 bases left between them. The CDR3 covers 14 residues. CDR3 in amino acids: CASSTSTLGETQYF. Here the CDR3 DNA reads TGTGCCAGCAGCACGTCGACACTCGGAGAGACCCAGTACTTC.

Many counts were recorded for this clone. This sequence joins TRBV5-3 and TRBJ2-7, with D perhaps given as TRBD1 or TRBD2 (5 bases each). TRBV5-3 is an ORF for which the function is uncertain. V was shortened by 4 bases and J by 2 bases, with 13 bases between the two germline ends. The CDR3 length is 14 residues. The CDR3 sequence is CARSPGQGAYEQYF. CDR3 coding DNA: TGTGCCAGAAGCCCGGGCCAGGGAGCCTACGAGCAGTACTTC.

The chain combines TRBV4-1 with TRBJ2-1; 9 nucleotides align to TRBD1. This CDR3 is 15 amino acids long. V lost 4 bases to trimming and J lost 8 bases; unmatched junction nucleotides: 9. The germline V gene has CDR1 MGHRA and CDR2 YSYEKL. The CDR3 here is CASSLSGQGKYEQFF. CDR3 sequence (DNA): TGCGCCAGCAGCCTTTCAGGACAGGGGAAATATGAGCAGTTCTTC.

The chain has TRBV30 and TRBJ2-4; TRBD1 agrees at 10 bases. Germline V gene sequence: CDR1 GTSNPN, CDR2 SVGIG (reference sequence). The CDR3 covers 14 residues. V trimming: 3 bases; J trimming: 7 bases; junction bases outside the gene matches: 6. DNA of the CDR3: TGTGCCTGGAGGGACCGACAGGGGGCGAACATTCAGTACTTC. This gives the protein CAWRDRQGANIQYF.

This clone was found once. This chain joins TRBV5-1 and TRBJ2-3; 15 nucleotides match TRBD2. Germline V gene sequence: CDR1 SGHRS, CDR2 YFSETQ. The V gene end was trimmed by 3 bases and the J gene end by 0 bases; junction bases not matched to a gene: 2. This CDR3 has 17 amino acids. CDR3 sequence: CASSSGLAGGSTDTQYF. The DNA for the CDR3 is TGCGCCAGCAGCTCTGGACTAGCGGGAGGGAGCACAGATACGCAGTATTTT.